These 17 T cell receptor beta chains share one sample of origin, sequenced in a study of blood T cell repertoires in COVID-19 (dated by TCRdb to 2020 to 2021). The library was built by means of the immunoSEQ multiplex PCR assay. What TCRdb holds here is the immuneACCESS table cut down to in-frame rearrangements. Part of the clones is not present; checked against another copy, under half of the missing clones reflect an unresolved V gene, and the others are unexplained. In all, the sample holds some 260,000 clones, and around 84% of those were seen once. The ten largest clones represent approximately 1.7% of the sample. The material sequenced was PBMCs or T cells enriched from blood (not recorded which). The source is a man in his forties who had recovered from COVID-19.

This clone has a single count. V and J are TRBV4-2 and TRBJ1-1; perhaps TRBD1 as D (5 bases). The V gene's germline CDR1 is LGHNA and CDR2 YNFKEQ. The length of the CDR3 is 15 residues. Trimming left V 0 bases short and J 3 bases short, with 11 bases between. Here the CDR3 reads CASSQDRGDHTEAFF. DNA of the CDR3: TGTGCCAGCAGCCAAGATCGGGGGGACCACACTGAAGCTTTCTTT.

The CDR3 bases are TGTGCCAGCAGTTACCCCCCACTAGAGCAGTACTTC. Its translation: CASSYPPLEQYF. V is TRBV6-2 or TRBV6-3 and J is TRBJ2-7, with D uncertain. The CDR3 length is 12 residues. Germline-derived CDR1 and CDR2 are MNHEY and SVGEGT. The V gene lost 2 bases and the J gene lost 7 bases, with 9 bases spanning the gap.

The genes are TRBV9 and TRBJ1-1; no firm D call. Trimming took off 4 bases at V and 10 bases at J, with 17 bases between the two ends. The CDR3 has 13 amino acids. Looked up from germline, CDR1 is SGDLS and CDR2 is YYNGEE. CDR3 DNA sequence: TGTGCCAGCAGCCCCGCCGTTGGCTTTGTAGCTTTCTTT. Protein sequence: CASSPAVGFVAFF.

The chain recombines TRBV5-1 with TRBJ2-1, with D possibly being TRBD1 (6 bases). V lost 4 bases to trimming and J lost 6 bases, with 14 bases between them. The germline V gene encodes CDR1 SGHRS and CDR2 YFSETQ. The CDR3 is made up of 14 amino acids. The CDR3 sequence is CASSTKQGPNEQFF. CDR3 nucleotide sequence: TGCGCCAGCAGCACCAAACAGGGACCCAATGAGCAGTTCTTC.

This clone was counted only a few times. One end of the junction varies from germline; a read error may be responsible. The chain links TRBV2 to TRBJ1-4; D not certain. The CDR3 length is 13 residues. CDR1 is SNHLY, CDR2 FYNNEI, per germline. CDR3 DNA sequence: TGTGCCATCAGTGGCGCAACTAATGAAAAACTGTTTTTT. It encodes CAISGATNEKLFF. The variable domain in full, with the rest retrieved from reference TRBV2 and TRBJ1-4, is EPEVTQTPSHQVTQMGQEVILRCVPISNHLYFYWYRQILGQKVEFLVSFYNNEISEKSEIFDDQFSVERPDGSNFTLKIRSTKLEDSAMYFCAISGATNEKLFFGSGTQLSVL.

The rearrangement joins TRBV5-4 to TRBJ2-3; 14 bases fit TRBD2. The V gene end was trimmed by 4 bases and the J gene end by 2 bases; junction bases not matched to a gene: 6. This CDR3 is built from 17 residues. The V gene's germline CDR1 is SGHNT and CDR2 YYREEE (reference sequence). CDR3 nucleotide sequence: TGTGCCAGCAGCCTGGGACTAGCGGGGGCCTACACAGATACGCAGTATTTT. The encoded protein is CASSLGLAGAYTDTQYF.

This chain links TRBV2 with TRBJ1-6; 9 nucleotides align to TRBD1. The CDR3 covers 15 residues. Trimming at V came to 2 bases and at J to 8 bases, leaving 4 bases not matched to a gene. Germline CDR1 and CDR2: SNHLY and FYNNEI. This CDR3 reads CASSELQGAHSPLHF. The CDR3 coding sequence is TGTGCCAGCAGTGAACTACAGGGGGCACATTCACCCCTCCACTTT.

This clone was detected only a few times. In DNA, the CDR3 is TGTGCCAGCAGCTTAGTTCCCCGCAGGGACTCCTATAATTCACCCCTCCACTTT. Protein sequence: CASSLVPRRDSYNSPLHF. The J gene is TRBJ1-6, the V gene TRBV7-8, with D perhaps TRBD1 (5 bases). The CDR3 runs to 18 residues. Germline CDR1 SGHVS, CDR2 FQNEAQ. V was shortened by 1 base and J by 0 bases, with 13 bases between the two germline ends.

The chain couples TRBV7-8 to TRBJ2-7; D is possibly TRBD1 (6 bases). V was trimmed by 4 bases and J by 0 bases, leaving 16 bases between them. CDR3 length: 16 residues. CDR1 and CDR2 from the germline V gene are SGHVS and FQNEAQ. CDR3 sequence: CASSSQQGYNSYEQYF. CDR3 sequence (DNA): TGTGCCAGCAGCTCCCAACAGGGCTACAACTCCTACGAGCAGTACTTC.

This clone is a singleton in its sample. The rearrangement joins TRBV7-2 to TRBJ1-2, with 7 bases that match TRBD1. This CDR3 contains 14 residues. V trimming: 3 bases; J trimming: 1 base; junction bases outside the gene matches: 2. The germline CDR1 and CDR2 sequences are SGHTA and FQGNSA. The CDR3 spells CASSFRDSNYGYTF. The CDR3 nucleotides read TGTGCCAGCAGCTTTCGGGACAGTAACTATGGCTACACCTTC.

This chain joins TRBV4-3 and TRBJ1-1; 7 bases line up with TRBD1. The CDR3 runs 15 residues. Unmatched junction bases numbered 9, after V lost 4 bases and J lost 4 bases. Germline CDR1 and CDR2: LGHNA and YSLEER. The CDR3 nucleotides are TGCGCCAGCAGCCCTCAGACAGGGATACTCACTGAAGCTTTCTTT. Protein: CASSPQTGILTEAFF.

In this sample, this clone turned up a few times. The chain employs TRBV30 and TRBJ1-5; D remains ambiguous. The CDR3 consists of 13 residues. V was shortened by 0 bases and J by 7 bases, with 10 bases between the two germline ends. Germline V gene data show CDR1 as GTSNPN and CDR2 as SVGIG (reference sequence). As DNA, the CDR3 is TGTGCCTGGAGTGTCTCGAGGGCACAGCCCCAGCATTTT. It encodes CAWSVSRAQPQHF.

V and J are TRBV5-1 and TRBJ2-7, with 9 nucleotides matching TRBD2. The trim removed 0 bases at V and 3 bases at J, leaving 4 bases unmatched. CDR1 and CDR2 from the germline V gene are SGHRS and YFSETQ. There are 15 residues in the CDR3. CDR3 in DNA: TGCGCCAGCAGCTTGGGACTAGCGGCCGGCTACGAGCAGTACTTC. This sequence encodes CASSLGLAAGYEQYF.

The chain couples TRBV27 to TRBJ2-7; 11 bases fit TRBD2. The CDR3 is 16 amino acids. V lost 3 bases to trimming and J lost 0 bases; unmatched junction nucleotides: 4. The germline V gene has CDR1 MNHEY and CDR2 SMNVEV (reference sequence). CDR3 residues: CASSFTGTSGSYEQYF. For the CDR3, the DNA is TGTGCCAGCAGTTTTACCGGGACTAGCGGCTCCTACGAGCAGTACTTC.

This chain joins TRBV7-8 and TRBJ2-7, with 7 nucleotides matching TRBD2. V gave up 3 bases and J gave up 4 bases; unmatched junction bases: 18. Germline V lookup: CDR1 SGHVS, CDR2 FQNEAQ. CDR3 size: 18 residues. CDR3 region: CASSFFFSSGAGVYEQYF. Here the CDR3 DNA reads TGTGCCAGCAGCTTCTTTTTTTCGTCCGGGGCGGGGGTGTACGAGCAGTACTTC.

This clone was observed a handful of times. The CDR3 loop reads CASSLRDTEAFF. As DNA, the CDR3 is TGTGCCAGCAGCTTGCGGGACACTGAAGCTTTCTTT. This chain links TRBV7-9 with TRBJ1-1; D unresolved. Germline CDR1 is SEHNR and CDR2 is FQNEAQ (reference sequence). This CDR3 spans 12 amino acids. The V end was cut by 3 bases, the J end by 3 bases, with 5 bases between.

This clone appeared a single time. The chain recombines TRBV5-4 with TRBJ2-3; D remains unclear. From germline, CDR1 is SGHNT and CDR2 YYREEE (reference sequence). This CDR3 spans 13 amino acids. Trimming pared 5 bases from V and 2 bases from J, leaving 9 bases between. The CDR3 DNA reads TGTGCCAGCAGTCGGGTGCACACAGATACGCAGTATTTT. It codes for CASSRVHTDTQYF.